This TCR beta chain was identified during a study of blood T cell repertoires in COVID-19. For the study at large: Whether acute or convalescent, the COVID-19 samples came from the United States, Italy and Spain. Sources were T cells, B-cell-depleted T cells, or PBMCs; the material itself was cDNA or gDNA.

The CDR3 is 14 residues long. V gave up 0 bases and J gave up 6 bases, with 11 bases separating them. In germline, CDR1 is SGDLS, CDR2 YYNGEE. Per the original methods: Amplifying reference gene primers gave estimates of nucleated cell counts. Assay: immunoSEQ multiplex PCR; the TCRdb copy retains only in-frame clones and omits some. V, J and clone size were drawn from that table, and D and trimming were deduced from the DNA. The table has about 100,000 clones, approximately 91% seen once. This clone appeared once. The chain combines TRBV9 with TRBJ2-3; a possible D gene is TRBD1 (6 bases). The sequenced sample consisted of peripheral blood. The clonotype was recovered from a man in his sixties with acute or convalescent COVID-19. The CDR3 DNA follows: TGTGCCAGCAGCGTAGGGGCAGGGGTGGATACGCAGTATTTT. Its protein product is CASSVGAGVDTQYF.